This record covers a single TCR beta chain. This sample is drawn from a study of blood T cell repertoires in COVID-19. TCRdb's table, derived via immunoSEQ multiplex PCR, lists solely in-frame clones and lacks some. The top ten hold 2.3% of the sample, which has some 130,000 clones, less than 90% seen once. The CDR3 consists of 11 residues. The germline V and J ends were trimmed by 6 bases and 3 bases, with 3 bases remaining between them. Germline V gives CDR1 SNHLY, CDR2 FYNNEI. The gene calls are TRBV2 and TRBJ2-1; D gene ambiguous. Sequenced: PBMCs or T cells enriched from blood (not recorded which). This receptor was identified in a woman aged 50 to 60 who had recovered from COVID-19. This chain's CDR3 is CASRSYNEQFF. The CDR3 DNA reads TGTGCCAGCAGGAGCTACAATGAGCAGTTCTTC.